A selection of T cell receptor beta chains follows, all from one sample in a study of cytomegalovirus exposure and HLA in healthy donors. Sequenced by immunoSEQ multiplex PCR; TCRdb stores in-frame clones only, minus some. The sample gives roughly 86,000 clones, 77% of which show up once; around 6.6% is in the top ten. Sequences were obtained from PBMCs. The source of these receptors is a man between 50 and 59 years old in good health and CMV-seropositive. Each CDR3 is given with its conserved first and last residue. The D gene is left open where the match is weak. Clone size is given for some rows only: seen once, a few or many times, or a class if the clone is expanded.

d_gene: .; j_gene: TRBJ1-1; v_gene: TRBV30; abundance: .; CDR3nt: TGTGCCTGGAGTGTACTTGAATTGAACACTGAAGCTTTCTTT; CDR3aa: CAWSVLELNTEAFF
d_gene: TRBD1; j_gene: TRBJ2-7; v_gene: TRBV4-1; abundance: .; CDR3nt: TGCGCCAGCAGCCTTTCGACAGGGGACCCTTACGAGCAGTACTTC; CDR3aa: CASSLSTGDPYEQYF
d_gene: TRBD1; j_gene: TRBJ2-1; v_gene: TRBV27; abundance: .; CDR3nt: TGTGCCAGCAGTGAAGGGGGCAGGGGGCACGGTGAGCAGTTCTTC; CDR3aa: CASSEGGRGHGEQFF
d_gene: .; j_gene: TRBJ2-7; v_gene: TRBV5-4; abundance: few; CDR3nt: TGTGCCAGCAGCTCGACATCAGCCAATCAAGACGAGCAGTACTTC; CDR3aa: CASSSTSANQDEQYF
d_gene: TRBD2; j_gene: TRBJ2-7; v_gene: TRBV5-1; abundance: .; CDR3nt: TGCGCCAGCAGCCCCGGGGGGGCCGGGGAGCAGTACTTC; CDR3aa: CASSPGGAGEQYF
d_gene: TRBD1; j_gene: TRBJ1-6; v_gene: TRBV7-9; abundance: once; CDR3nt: TGTGCCAGCAGAGTCAAGGGGGCGGACTATAATTCACCCCTCCACTTT; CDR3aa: CASRVKGADYNSPLHF
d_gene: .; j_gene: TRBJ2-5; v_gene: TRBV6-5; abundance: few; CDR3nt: TGTGCCAGCACCCTTGGAGGTCAAGAGACCCAGTACTTC; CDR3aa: CASTLGGQETQYF
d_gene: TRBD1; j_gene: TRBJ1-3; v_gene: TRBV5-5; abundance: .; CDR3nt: TGTGCCAGCAGCCCGGGGTCAGGACAGGGTCGTGGAAACACCATATATTTT; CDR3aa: CASSPGSGQGRGNTIYF
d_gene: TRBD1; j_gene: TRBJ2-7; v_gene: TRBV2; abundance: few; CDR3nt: TGTGCCAGCAGTGAGGGGGGACAGGGACACTACGAGCAGTACTTC; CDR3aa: CASSEGGQGHYEQYF
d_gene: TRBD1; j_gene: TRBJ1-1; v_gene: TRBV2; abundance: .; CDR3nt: TGTGCCAGCAGCCCCGGGACAGGTAGATCTGAAGCTTTCTTT; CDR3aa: CASSPGTGRSEAFF
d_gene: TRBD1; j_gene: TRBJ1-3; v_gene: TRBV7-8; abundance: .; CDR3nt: TGTGCCAGCAGCTCCCGGACAGGGAGGGACACCATATATTTT; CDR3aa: CASSSRTGRDTIYF